The 32 T cell receptor beta chains below all came from one sample that was sequenced in a study of vaccination and CD4 T cells after COVID-19. Their antigen targets remain unknown. With the Oncomine TCR Beta short-read assay, DNA from cultured CD4+ T cells was sequenced. Each CDR3 protein gets one entry after TCRdb re-called the PCR reads with MiXCR. The sample lists about 12,000 distinct CDR3 sequences, almost 65% occurring once. Noted treatment: 10-day PBMC culture with coronavirus spike peptide pools or control peptides (ViraFEST assay). Material: CD4+ T cells from blood, cultured in vitro. Receptors originate from a human donor who had recovered from COVID-19.

This sequence joins TRBV24-1 and TRBJ2-1; 8 bases agree with TRBD2. The CDR3 runs to 16 residues. CDR1 is KGHDR, CDR2 SFDVKD, per germline. With 4 bases clipped from V and 7 bases from J, the junction kept 11 bases outside the gene matches. CDR3 nucleotides: TGTGCCACCAGTGACCCTAGAGCGGGAGTTGTGAATGAGCAGTTCTTC. The encoded protein is CATSDPRAGVVNEQFF.

The V and J genes are TRBV6-9 and TRBJ2-7; possible D gene TRBD2, 6 bases. CDR3 length equals 15 residues. V lost 8 bases and J 0 bases, leaving 17 bases between the germline ends. Germline CDR1 and CDR2: MNHGY and SVAAGI. The CDR3 protein is CASPCGGRSSYEQYF. In nucleotides, the CDR3 is TGTGCCAGCCCTTGCGGAGGGAGGAGCTCCTACGAGCAGTACTTC.

The rearrangement uses TRBV6-2 or TRBV6-3 and TRBJ2-5, with D perhaps being TRBD1 or TRBD2 (5 bases each). V shed 0 bases and J shed 3 bases, with 11 bases lying between them. CDR1 and CDR2 from the germline V gene are MNHEY and SVGEGT. The CDR3 sequence is 15 residues long. The CDR3 coding sequence is TGTGCCAGCAGTTACTCCGGCAGGGAGAAAGAGACCCAGTACTTC. Translation: CASSYSGREKETQYF.

The gene calls are TRBV19 and TRBJ2-3; 8 nucleotides align to TRBD1. Germline-derived CDR1 and CDR2 are LNHDA and SQIVND (reference sequence). J gave up 6 bases and V 7 bases, and 9 bases lay outside the gene matches. This CDR3 region has 14 residues. Here the CDR3 DNA reads TGTGCCAGTATAGGGCAGGGGGCGCTTGATACGCAGTATTTT. It encodes CASIGQGALDTQYF. The variable domain in full, completed from reference TRBV19 and TRBJ2-3, reads DGGITQSPKYLFRKEGQNVTLSCEQNLNHDAMYWYRQDPGQGLRLIYYSQIVNDFQKGDIAEGYSVSREKKESFPLTVTSAQKNPTAFYLCASIGQGALDTQYFGPGTRLTVL.

The chain recombines TRBV11-3 with TRBJ2-1; 8 bases align to TRBD2. CDR3 size: 15 residues. V dropped 1 base and J dropped 8; count of bases not matched to a gene: 7. The germline V gene encodes CDR1 SGHNT and CDR2 YENEEA. CDR3 in amino acids: CASSLAGGPDYEQFF. The CDR3 DNA follows: TGTGCCAGCAGCTTAGCGGGAGGGCCGGATTATGAGCAGTTCTTC.

The V gene is TRBV27, the J gene TRBJ2-3, with D unclear. Germline V gene data show CDR1 as MNHEY and CDR2 as SMNVEV (reference sequence). The V end was cut by 8 bases, the J end by 0 bases, with 15 bases between. This CDR3 is 15 amino acids long. The CDR3 protein is CASGRQAASTDTQYF. CDR3 nucleotides: TGTGCCAGCGGCCGGCAGGCAGCTAGCACAGATACGCAGTATTTT.

This clonotype turned up a few times. The J gene is TRBJ1-5, the V gene TRBV6-5; a weak D match, TRBD1 (5 bases). This CDR3 region has 15 residues. The germline CDR1 and CDR2 sequences are MNHEY and SVGAGI. V lost 4 bases and J lost 7, with 17 bases in between. CDR3 sequence reads: CASSFGDGVGQPQHF. CDR3 in DNA: TGTGCCAGCAGTTTCGGGGACGGGGTCGGGCAGCCCCAGCATTTT.

This chain joins TRBV20-1 and TRBJ1-2, with TRBD1 matching 7 bases. CDR3 length: 14 residues. V lost 6 bases, J lost 4 bases, and 11 bases stayed unmatched. CDR1 is DFQATT, CDR2 SNEGSKA, per germline (reference sequence). The CDR3 reads CSAKTQTGAYGYTF. Written as DNA, the CDR3 is TGCAGTGCCAAGACCCAAACAGGGGCCTATGGCTACACCTTC.

This rearrangement joins TRBV12-3 or TRBV12-4 to TRBJ2-7, with unresolved D. Trimming took off 1 base at V and 2 bases at J, with 3 bases between the two ends. This CDR3 region has 12 residues. As DNA, the CDR3 is TGTGCCAGCAGTTTAGTGGCCTACGAGCAGTACTTC. It specifies CASSLVAYEQYF.

The J gene is TRBJ1-2, the V gene TRBV2, with 7 bases fitting TRBD1. Germline V gives CDR1 SNHLY, CDR2 FYNNEI. Unmatched junction bases numbered 7, after V lost 4 bases and J lost 8 bases. This CDR3 contains 13 residues. Here the CDR3 reads CASSALRGQGYTF. CDR3 DNA sequence: TGTGCCAGCAGTGCGCTAAGGGGGCAAGGCTACACCTTC.

The chain has TRBV6-1 and TRBJ2-5; 8 positions match TRBD2. From germline, CDR1 is MNHNS and CDR2 SASEGT. After removal of 6 bases from V and 5 bases from J, the junction contained 14 bases not matched to a gene. The CDR3 spans 16 residues. CDR3 protein: CASRGNLAGGAETQYF. CDR3 DNA: TGTGCCAGCAGAGGGAATTTAGCCGGGGGGGCGGAGACCCAGTACTTC.

This chain joins TRBV15 and TRBJ1-2, with 7 bases fitting TRBD1. After removal of 4 bases from V and 4 bases from J, the junction contained 9 bases not matched to a gene. Germline V gene lookup returns CDR1 LNHNV and CDR2 YYDKDF (reference sequence). The CDR3 runs 15 residues. The CDR3 reads CATSTSGTVIYGYTF. The CDR3 DNA reads as TGTGCCACCAGCACATCCGGGACAGTAATCTATGGCTACACCTTC.

This clonotype has more than one count but fewer than ten. The rearrangement links TRBV30 to TRBJ1-2; 9 nucleotides align to TRBD1. Germline V CDR1 and CDR2: GTSNPN, SVGIG (reference sequence). Trimming cost V 4 bases and J 7 bases; bases outside gene matches: 13. The length of the CDR3 is 15 residues. In nucleotides, the CDR3 is TGTGCCTGGATCCGCCCGGGGGACAGGGTGGGTGGCTACACCTTC. Residues: CAWIRPGDRVGGYTF.

This chain connects TRBV6-2 or TRBV6-3 to TRBJ1-5, with D possibly being TRBD1 (6 bases). The germline V gene has CDR1 MNHEY and CDR2 SVGEGT. This CDR3 has 14 residues. Trimming pared 2 bases from V and 3 bases from J, leaving 8 bases between. Here the CDR3 reads CASSYGGHNQPQHF. The DNA for the CDR3 is TGTGCCAGCAGTTACGGGGGGCACAATCAGCCCCAGCATTTT.

J is TRBJ2-1 and V is TRBV28, with 8 bases that match TRBD1. Germline CDR1 and CDR2: MDHEN and SYDVKM. With V trimmed by 1 base and J by 0 bases, 5 bases remained unmatched. The CDR3 has 17 amino acids. The CDR3 sequence: CASSLSWTGRSYNEQFF. The CDR3 DNA reads TGTGCCAGCAGTTTATCGTGGACAGGGCGCTCCTACAATGAGCAGTTCTTC.

This chain links TRBV21-1 with TRBJ2-7; the D call in the table, TRBD1, was not verified against the DNA. TRBV21-1 is annotated as a pseudogene. This CDR3 is built from 15 residues. The CDR3 sequence is CASSGRDRVIYEQYF. CDR3 in DNA: TGTGCCAGCAGCGGCCGGGACAGGGTCATCTACGAGCAGTACTTC.

The V call is TRBV20-1, the J call TRBJ1-5, with D possibly matching TRBD1 (5 bases). Between the trimmed V and J ends, which lost 4 bases and 0 bases, there was a span of 13 bases. Germline CDR1 is DFQATT and CDR2 is SNEGSKA (reference sequence). This CDR3 contains 15 residues. The CDR3 loop is CSAIPGRASNQPQHF. Written as DNA, the CDR3 is TGCAGTGCTATTCCGGGACGGGCTAGCAATCAGCCCCAGCATTTT.

V is TRBV5-4 and J is TRBJ2-7; weak D call: TRBD1 (6 bases). This CDR3 has 18 amino acids. Deletions cut 4 bases from V and 0 bases from J, with 23 bases between. Germline loops: CDR1 SGHNT, CDR2 YYREEE (reference sequence). The CDR3 DNA reads TGTGCCAGCAGCGGCCCAGGTGGGGGCGCGGACAGCTCCTACGAGCAGTACTTC. Translated, it gives CASSGPGGGADSSYEQYF.

This clonotype showed up just a few times. The genes are TRBV6-1 and TRBJ2-7; D unresolved. V was trimmed by 6 bases and J by 5 bases, leaving 11 bases between them. Germline loops: CDR1 MNHNS, CDR2 SASEGT. The CDR3 has 12 residues. The CDR3 bases are TGTGCCAGCAGCCGTGACAATAACGAGCAGTACTTC. Encoded protein: CASSRDNNEQYF.

This clonotype was picked up a small number of times. The chain employs TRBV21-1 and TRBJ2-1; TRBD1 was called by the table and not checked on the DNA. TRBV21-1 is marked as a pseudogene. This CDR3 has 14 amino acids. The CDR3 loop reads CASSTNPDIGEQFF. For the CDR3, the DNA is TGTGCCAGCAGCACCAACCCGGACATCGGTGAGCAGTTCTTC.

This clonotype has just a few counts. The CDR3 here is CASGVQETQYF. The CDR3 region has the DNA TGTGCCAGCGGGGTCCAAGAGACCCAGTACTTC. The chain joins TRBV12-3 or TRBV12-4 to TRBJ2-5; D gene unclear. This CDR3 spans 11 amino acids. Trimming cost V 8 bases and J 1 base, with 5 bases left between them.

The genes are TRBV20-1 and TRBJ1-5; perhaps TRBD1 as D (5 bases). The germline V gene encodes CDR1 DFQATT and CDR2 SNEGSKA (reference sequence). This CDR3 is built from 15 residues. The V end was cut by 0 bases, the J end by 7 bases, with 16 bases between. The CDR3 bases are TGCAGTGCTAGAGATATAGGAGGGACGGGGCAGCCCCAGCATTTT. Amino acid sequence: CSARDIGGTGQPQHF.

This clonotype was recorded once. The gene calls are TRBV27 and TRBJ1-1; D is undetermined. Deletions cut 7 bases from V and 1 base from J, with 13 bases between. The CDR3 totals 14 residues. Germline CDR1 reads MNHEY; CDR2 reads SMNVEV (reference sequence). CDR3 sequence (DNA): TGTGCCAGCAAGTCTTCCAGTACGAACACTGAAGCTTTCTTT. Protein product: CASKSSSTNTEAFF.

V gene TRBV20-1 combines with J gene TRBJ2-1; no clear D. Germline-derived CDR1 and CDR2 are DFQATT and SNEGSKA (reference sequence). Trimming pared 5 bases from V and 0 bases from J, leaving 14 bases between. The CDR3 sequence is 15 residues long. CDR3 protein: CSAPDPRSSYNEQFF. CDR3 nucleotide sequence: TGCAGTGCTCCGGACCCGCGCAGCTCCTACAATGAGCAGTTCTTC.

The rearrangement joins TRBV20-1 to TRBJ2-3, with TRBD2 matching over 8 bases. The V gene end was trimmed by 7 bases and the J gene end by 6 bases; junction bases not matched to a gene: 12. This CDR3 is 14 amino acids long. The germline CDR1 and CDR2 sequences are DFQATT and SNEGSKA (reference sequence). The CDR3: CSGSSGGGGDTQYF. The CDR3 nucleotides read TGCAGTGGTTCGAGCGGGGGAGGAGGGGATACGCAGTATTTT.

The V call is TRBV5-1, the J call TRBJ1-2; D might be TRBD1 (6 bases). Trimming cost V 7 bases and J 7 bases, with 20 bases left between them. Germline V CDR1 and CDR2: SGHRS, YFSETQ. CDR3 length equals 14 residues. The CDR3 spells CASSPRPGGAGYTF. CDR3 sequence (DNA): TGCGCCAGCTCCCCGCGTCCGGGGGGCGCTGGCTACACCTTC.

The chain carries TRBV20-1 and TRBJ2-3; 9 nucleotides agree with TRBD2. The CDR3 covers 15 residues. The V gene's germline CDR1 is DFQATT and CDR2 SNEGSKA (reference sequence). V shed 6 bases and J 4 bases; nucleotides not matched to a gene: 11. The CDR3 DNA reads as TGCAGTGCCGAAAGGAGCGGGGGGTGGTCAGATACGCAGTATTTT. This gives the protein CSAERSGGWSDTQYF.

The rearrangement joins TRBV2 to TRBJ1-2; possible D gene TRBD1, 6 bases. The germline V and J ends were trimmed by 7 bases and 5 bases, with 11 bases remaining between them. The CDR3 spans 12 residues. CDR1 and CDR2 (germline): SNHLY, FYNNEI. The CDR3 reads CASTQQGYGYTF. For the CDR3, the DNA is TGTGCCAGCACCCAACAGGGTTATGGCTACACCTTC.

This clonotype came up a few times. The chain carries TRBV24-1 and TRBJ1-2; a possible D gene is TRBD1 (5 bases). Between the trimmed V and J ends, which lost 4 bases and 6 bases, there was a span of 14 bases. Germline CDR1 KGHDR, CDR2 SFDVKD. This CDR3 is built from 14 residues. CDR3 nucleotide sequence: TGTGCCACCAGTGAAGTTAAAGGGGTCAATGGCTACACCTTC. It is translated as CATSEVKGVNGYTF.

This chain uses TRBV27 with TRBJ2-7, with D possibly matching TRBD1 (6 bases). This CDR3 has 14 amino acids. Trimming removed 5 bases at V and 2 bases at J, with 13 bases between. Germline CDR1 is MNHEY and CDR2 is SMNVEV (reference sequence). CDR3 nucleotides: TGTGCCAGCAGTCGAGAGACAGGTGCCTACGAGCAGTACTTC. As protein: CASSRETGAYEQYF.

This clonotype has just a few counts. The chain is built from TRBV6-2 or TRBV6-3 and TRBJ1-2; D gene unclear. Germline V gene sequence: CDR1 MNHEY, CDR2 SVGEGT. There are 19 residues in the CDR3. Trimming left V 2 bases short and J 0 bases short, with 22 bases between. CDR3 bases: TGTGCCAGCAGTTACGAGGTCCCGGGCCAGGTAGGAGCTAACTATGGCTACACCTTC. This encodes CASSYEVPGQVGANYGYTF.

The chain combines TRBV7-2 with TRBJ1-5; a weak D match, TRBD1 (6 bases). Germline assignment: CDR1 SGHTA and CDR2 FQGNSA. CDR3 length: 15 residues. Trimming cost V 4 bases and J 6 bases, with 16 bases left between them. The CDR3 here is CASSSTGMMVQPQHF. In DNA form, the CDR3 reads TGTGCCAGCAGCTCCACAGGGATGATGGTTCAGCCCCAGCATTTT.